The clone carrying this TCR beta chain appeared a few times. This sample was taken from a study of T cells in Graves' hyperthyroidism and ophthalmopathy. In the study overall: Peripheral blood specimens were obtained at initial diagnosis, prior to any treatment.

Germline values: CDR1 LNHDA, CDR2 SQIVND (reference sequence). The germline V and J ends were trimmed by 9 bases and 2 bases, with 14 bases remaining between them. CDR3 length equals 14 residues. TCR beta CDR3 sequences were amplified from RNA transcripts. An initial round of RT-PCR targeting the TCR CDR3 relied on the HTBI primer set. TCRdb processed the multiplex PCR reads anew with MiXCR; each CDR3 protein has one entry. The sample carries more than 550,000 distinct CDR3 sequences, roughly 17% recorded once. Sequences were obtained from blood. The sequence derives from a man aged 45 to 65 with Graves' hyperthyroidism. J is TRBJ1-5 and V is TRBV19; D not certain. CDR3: CASAIRRGNQPQHF. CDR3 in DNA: TGTGCCAGCGCCATACGGAGGGGCAATCAGCCCCAGCATTTT.